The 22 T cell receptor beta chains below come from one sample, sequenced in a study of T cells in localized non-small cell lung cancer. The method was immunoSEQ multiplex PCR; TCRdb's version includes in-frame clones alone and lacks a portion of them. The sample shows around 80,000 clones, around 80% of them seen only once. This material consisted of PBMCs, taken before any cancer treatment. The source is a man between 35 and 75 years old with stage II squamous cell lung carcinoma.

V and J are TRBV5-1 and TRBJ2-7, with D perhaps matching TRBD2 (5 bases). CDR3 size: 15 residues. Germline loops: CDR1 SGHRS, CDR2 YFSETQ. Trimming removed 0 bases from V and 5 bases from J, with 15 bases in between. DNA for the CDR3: TGCGCCAGCAGCTTGGAGTCGAGGGATCTGGACGAGCAGTACTTC. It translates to CASSLESRDLDEQYF.

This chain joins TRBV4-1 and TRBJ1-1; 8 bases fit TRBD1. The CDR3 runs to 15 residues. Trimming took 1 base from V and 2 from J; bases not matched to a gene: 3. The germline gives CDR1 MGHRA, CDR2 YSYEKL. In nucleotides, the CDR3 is TGCGCCAGCAGCCAAGGGACAGGGAAAAACACTGAAGCTTTCTTT. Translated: CASSQGTGKNTEAFF.

The CDR3 here is CASRRQGSKAFF. The DNA of the CDR3 is TGTGCCAGCAGACGACAGGGAAGTAAAGCTTTCTTT. This chain links TRBV6-6 with TRBJ1-1, with TRBD1 identical over 7 bases. The CDR3 totals 12 residues. Per germline, CDR1 MNHNY and CDR2 SVGAGI (reference sequence). V trimming: 6 bases; J trimming: 9 bases; junction bases outside the gene matches: 7.

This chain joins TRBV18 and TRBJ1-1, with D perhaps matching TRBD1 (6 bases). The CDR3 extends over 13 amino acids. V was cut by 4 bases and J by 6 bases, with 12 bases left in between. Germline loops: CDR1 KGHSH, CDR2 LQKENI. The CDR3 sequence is CASSQEGGSEAFF. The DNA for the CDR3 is TGTGCCAGCTCACAGGAGGGGGGCTCTGAAGCTTTCTTT.

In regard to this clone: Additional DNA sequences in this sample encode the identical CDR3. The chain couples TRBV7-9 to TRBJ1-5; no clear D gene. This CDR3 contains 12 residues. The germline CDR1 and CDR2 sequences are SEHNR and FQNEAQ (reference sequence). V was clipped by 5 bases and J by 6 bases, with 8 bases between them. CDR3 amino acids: CASSPGGQPQHF. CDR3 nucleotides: TGTGCCAGCAGCCCCGGTGGTCAGCCCCAGCATTTT.

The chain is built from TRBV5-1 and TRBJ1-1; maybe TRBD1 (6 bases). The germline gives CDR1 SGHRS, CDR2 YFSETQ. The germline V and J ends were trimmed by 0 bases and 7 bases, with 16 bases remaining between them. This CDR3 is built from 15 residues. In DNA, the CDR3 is TGCGCCAGCAGCTTGGCGGGGCCCGGGACAAGTGAAGCTTTCTTT. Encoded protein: CASSLAGPGTSEAFF.

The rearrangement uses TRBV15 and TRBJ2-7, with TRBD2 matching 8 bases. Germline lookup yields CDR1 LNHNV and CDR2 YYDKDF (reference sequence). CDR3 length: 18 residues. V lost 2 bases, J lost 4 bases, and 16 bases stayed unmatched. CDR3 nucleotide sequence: TGTGCCACCAGCAGACCTTCCGGTTTAGCGGGAAGGCTATACGAGCAGTACTTC. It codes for CATSRPSGLAGRLYEQYF.

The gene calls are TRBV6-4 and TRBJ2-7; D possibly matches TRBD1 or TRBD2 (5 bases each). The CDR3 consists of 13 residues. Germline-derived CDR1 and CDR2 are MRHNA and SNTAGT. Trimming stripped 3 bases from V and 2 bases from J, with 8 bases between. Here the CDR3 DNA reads TGTGCCAGCAGTGATTGGGGGACCTACGAGCAGTACTTC. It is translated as CASSDWGTYEQYF.

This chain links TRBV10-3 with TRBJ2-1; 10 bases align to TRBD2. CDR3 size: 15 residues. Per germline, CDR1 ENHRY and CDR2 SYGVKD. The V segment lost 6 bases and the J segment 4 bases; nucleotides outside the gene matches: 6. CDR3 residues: CAIRSGTSDYNEQFF. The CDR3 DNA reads TGTGCCATCAGGTCCGGGACTAGCGATTACAATGAGCAGTTCTTC.

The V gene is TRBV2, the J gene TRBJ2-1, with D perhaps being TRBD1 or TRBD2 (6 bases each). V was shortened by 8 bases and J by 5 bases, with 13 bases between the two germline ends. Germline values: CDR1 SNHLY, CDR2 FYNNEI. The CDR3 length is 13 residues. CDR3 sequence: CASAGHLNNEQFF. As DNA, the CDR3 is TGTGCCAGCGCGGGACACCTAAACAATGAGCAGTTCTTC. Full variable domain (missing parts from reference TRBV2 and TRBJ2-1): EPEVTQTPSHQVTQMGQEVILRCVPISNHLYFYWYRQILGQKVEFLVSFYNNEISEKSEIFDDQFSVERPDGSNFTLKIRSTKLEDSAMYFCASAGHLNNEQFFGPGTRLTVL.

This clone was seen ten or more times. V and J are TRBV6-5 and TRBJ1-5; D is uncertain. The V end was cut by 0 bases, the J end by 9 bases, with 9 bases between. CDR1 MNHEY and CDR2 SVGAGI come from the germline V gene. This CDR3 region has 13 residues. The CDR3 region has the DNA TGTGCCAGCAGTTACTCACCCCGTGGGCCCCAGCATTTT. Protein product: CASSYSPRGPQHF.

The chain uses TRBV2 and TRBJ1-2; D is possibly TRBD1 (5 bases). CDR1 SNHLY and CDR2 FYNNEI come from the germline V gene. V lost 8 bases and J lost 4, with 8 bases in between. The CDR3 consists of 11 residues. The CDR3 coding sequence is TGTGCCAGCGGAGACAGCTATGGCTACACCTTC. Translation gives CASGDSYGYTF.

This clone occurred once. The CDR3 region is CASSPRTSGSNTQYF. The CDR3 nucleotides are TGTGCCAGCAGCCCTAGGACTAGCGGGAGTAATACGCAGTATTTT. The gene calls are TRBV11-1 and TRBJ2-3; 13 nucleotides agree with TRBD2. CDR1 and CDR2 from the germline V gene are SGHAT and FQDESV (reference sequence). The CDR3 is 15 amino acids. V dropped 5 bases and J dropped 7; count of bases not matched to a gene: 6.

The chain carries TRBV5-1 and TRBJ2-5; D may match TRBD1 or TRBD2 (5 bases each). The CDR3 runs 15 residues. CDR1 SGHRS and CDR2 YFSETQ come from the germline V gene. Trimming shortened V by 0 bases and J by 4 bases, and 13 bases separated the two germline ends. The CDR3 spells CASSLAVVRGETQYF. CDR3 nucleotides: TGCGCCAGCAGCTTGGCGGTTGTGAGGGGAGAGACCCAGTACTTC.

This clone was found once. The CDR3 loop is CASSLGVTGFYEQYF. The CDR3 DNA is TGTGCCAGCAGTTTAGGGGTCACAGGGTTCTACGAGCAGTACTTC. The genes are TRBV27 and TRBJ2-7; D may be TRBD1 (6 bases). CDR1 and CDR2 (germline): MNHEY, SMNVEV (reference sequence). V was trimmed by 2 bases and J by 3 bases, leaving 14 bases between them. This CDR3 comprises 15 residues.

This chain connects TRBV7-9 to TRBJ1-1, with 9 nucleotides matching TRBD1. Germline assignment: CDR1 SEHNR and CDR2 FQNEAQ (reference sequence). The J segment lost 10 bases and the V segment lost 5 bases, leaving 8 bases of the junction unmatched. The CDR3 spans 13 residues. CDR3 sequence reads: CASSIRDREGAFF. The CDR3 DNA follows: TGTGCCAGCAGCATCCGGGACAGGGAAGGAGCTTTCTTT.

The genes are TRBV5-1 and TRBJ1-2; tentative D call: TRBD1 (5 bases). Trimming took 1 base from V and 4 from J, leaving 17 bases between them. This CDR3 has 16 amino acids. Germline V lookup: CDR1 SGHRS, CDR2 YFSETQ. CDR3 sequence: CASSLSLRGGTYGYTF. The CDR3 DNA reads TGCGCCAGCAGCTTGAGCCTTCGGGGCGGAACCTATGGCTACACCTTC.

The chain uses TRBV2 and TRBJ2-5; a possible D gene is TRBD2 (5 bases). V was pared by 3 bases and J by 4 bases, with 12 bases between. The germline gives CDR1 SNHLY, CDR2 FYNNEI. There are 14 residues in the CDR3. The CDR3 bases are TGTGCCAGCAGTGAGAGGGTTTCGGTAGAGACCCAGTACTTC. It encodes CASSERVSVETQYF.

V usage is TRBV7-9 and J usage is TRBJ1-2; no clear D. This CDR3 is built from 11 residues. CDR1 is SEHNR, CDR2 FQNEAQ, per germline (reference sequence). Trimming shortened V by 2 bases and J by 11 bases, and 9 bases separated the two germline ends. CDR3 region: CASSLSSEYTF. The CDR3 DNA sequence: TGTGCCAGCAGCTTAAGTTCGGAGTACACCTTC.

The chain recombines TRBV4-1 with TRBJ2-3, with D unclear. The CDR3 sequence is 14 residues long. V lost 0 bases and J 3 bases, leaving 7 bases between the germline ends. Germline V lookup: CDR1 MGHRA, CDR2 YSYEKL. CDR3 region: CASSQDPVTDTQYF. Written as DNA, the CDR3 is TGCGCCAGCAGCCAAGACCCGGTGACAGATACGCAGTATTTT.

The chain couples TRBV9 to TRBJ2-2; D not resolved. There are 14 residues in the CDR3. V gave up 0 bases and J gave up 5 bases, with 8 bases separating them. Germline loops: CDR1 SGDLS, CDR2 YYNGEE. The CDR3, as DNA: TGTGCCAGCAGCGTAGTATCGAGTACCGGGGAGCTGTTTTTT. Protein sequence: CASSVVSSTGELFF.

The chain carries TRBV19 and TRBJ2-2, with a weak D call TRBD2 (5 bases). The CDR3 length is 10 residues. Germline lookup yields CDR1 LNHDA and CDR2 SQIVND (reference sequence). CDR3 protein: CATRGRELFF. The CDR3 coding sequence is TGTGCTACCCGGGGAAGGGAGCTGTTTTTT.